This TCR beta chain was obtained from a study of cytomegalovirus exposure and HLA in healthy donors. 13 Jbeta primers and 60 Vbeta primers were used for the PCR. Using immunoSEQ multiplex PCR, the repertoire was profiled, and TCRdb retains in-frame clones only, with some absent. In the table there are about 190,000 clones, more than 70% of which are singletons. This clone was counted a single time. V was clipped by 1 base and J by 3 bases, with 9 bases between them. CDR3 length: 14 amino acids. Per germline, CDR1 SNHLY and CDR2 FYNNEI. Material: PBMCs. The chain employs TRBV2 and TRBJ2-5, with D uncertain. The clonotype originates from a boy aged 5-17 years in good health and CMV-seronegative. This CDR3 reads CASSEVVSEETQYF. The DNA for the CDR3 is TGTGCCAGCAGTGAAGTGGTCTCAGAAGAGACCCAGTACTTC.